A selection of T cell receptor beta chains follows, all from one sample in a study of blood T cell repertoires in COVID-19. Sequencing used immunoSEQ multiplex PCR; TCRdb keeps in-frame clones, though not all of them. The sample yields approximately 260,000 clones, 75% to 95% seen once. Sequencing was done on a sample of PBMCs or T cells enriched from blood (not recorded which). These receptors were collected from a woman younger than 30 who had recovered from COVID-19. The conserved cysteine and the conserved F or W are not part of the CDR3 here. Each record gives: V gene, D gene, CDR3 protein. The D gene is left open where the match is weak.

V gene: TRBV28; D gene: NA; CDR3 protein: ASSLGQRDQPQH
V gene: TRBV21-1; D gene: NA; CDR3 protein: ASIDRGHTEAF
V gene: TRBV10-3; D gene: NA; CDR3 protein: AISVQGHKNTGELF
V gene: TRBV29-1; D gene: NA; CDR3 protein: SVVNLGRVQTQY
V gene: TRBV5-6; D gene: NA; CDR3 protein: ASSLGMRDSYGYT
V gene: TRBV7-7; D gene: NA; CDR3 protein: ASSRGRTVNQETQY
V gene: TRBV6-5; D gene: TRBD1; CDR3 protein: ASSRQGDEKLF
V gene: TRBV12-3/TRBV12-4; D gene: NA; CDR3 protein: ASSFQTGTEAF
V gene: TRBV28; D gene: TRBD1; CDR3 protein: ASSPRNSGGIQY
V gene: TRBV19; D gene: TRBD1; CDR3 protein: ASSLYPGQVSYEQY
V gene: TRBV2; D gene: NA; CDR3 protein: ASRARLEGGGEQY
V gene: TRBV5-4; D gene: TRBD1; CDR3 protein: ASGSNRGQEAF
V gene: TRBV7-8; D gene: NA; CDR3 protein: ASSWGGGYT
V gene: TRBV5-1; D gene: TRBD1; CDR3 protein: ASSEQGADYGYT
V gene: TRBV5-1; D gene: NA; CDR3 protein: ASSLAGYGSPLH
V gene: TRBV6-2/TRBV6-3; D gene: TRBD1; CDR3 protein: ASSYSWTGSFYGYT
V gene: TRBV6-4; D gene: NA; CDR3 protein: ASSEFERTEQF
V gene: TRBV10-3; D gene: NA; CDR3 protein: AISEGREGTEAF
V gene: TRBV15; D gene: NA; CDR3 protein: ATSSPGHVNTEAF
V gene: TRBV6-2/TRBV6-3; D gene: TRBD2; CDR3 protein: ASSYLAAGAGVYNEQF
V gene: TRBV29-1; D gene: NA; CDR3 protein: SVDGQQNTEAF
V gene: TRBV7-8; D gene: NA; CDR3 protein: ASSTQVPGLRSYEQY
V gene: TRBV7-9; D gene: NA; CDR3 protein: ASSPRGLSGDTQY
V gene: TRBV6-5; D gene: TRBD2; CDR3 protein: ASSYGSGSPDTQY
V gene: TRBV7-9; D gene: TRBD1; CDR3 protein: ASSRDRGYEQY
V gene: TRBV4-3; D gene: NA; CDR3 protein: ASSLEGSPYEQY
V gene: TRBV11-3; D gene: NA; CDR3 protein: ASSLSLGDYEQY
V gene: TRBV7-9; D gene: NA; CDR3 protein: ASSPNYSGVGEQF
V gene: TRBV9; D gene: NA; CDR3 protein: ASSVGLGPYGYT
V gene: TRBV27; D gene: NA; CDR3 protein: ASSLNPGPPLGEQY
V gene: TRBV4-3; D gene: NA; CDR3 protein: ASSQDYRRRSLRAF
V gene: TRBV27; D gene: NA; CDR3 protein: ASSLGPRVTEAF
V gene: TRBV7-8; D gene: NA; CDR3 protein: ASSLVADYGYT
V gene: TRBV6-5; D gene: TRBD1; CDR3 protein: APWDRCWEQY
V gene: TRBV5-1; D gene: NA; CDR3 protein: ASSLLGEATQY
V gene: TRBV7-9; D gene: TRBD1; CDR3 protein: ASSTRQGENTEAF